The 16 T cell receptor beta chains below all came from one sample that was sequenced in a study of siplizumab effects on memory and regulatory T cells (dated by TCRdb to the late 2010s). Preparation of the library involved the immunoSEQ multiplex PCR assay. In its TCRdb copy, this immuneACCESS table keeps in-frame sequences only and misses some clones. Where compared with another copy, unresolved V genes explain less than half of these, and the others have no known cause. The sample table holds tens of thousands of clones, of which around 90% were seen once. The ten largest account for roughly 29% of the sample. Sequencing input: CD8+ T cells sorted from blood. The source of these receptors is a human donor in good health.

This clone showed up just a few times. The chain's CDR3 is CASSTGTGGWIYGYTF. CDR3 nucleotides: TGTGCCAGCAGCACCGGGACAGGGGGCTGGATCTATGGCTACACCTTC. The V and J genes are TRBV13 and TRBJ1-2; 12 bases agree with TRBD1. The germline CDR1 and CDR2 sequences are PRHDT and FYEKMQ (reference sequence). The CDR3 is made up of 16 amino acids. V lost 5 bases and J lost 4; bases outside the gene matches: 8.

This chain uses TRBV11-3 with TRBJ2-1, with TRBD2 identical over 8 bases. Germline CDR1 and CDR2: SGHNT and YENEEA. Trimming cost V 3 bases and J 1 base; bases outside gene matches: 5. The CDR3 is 16 residues long. The CDR3 loop is CASSFGGGGSYNEQFF. The CDR3 DNA is TGTGCCAGCAGCTTCGGGGGGGGAGGTTCCTACAATGAGCAGTTCTTC.

The rearrangement links TRBV7-8 to TRBJ1-4, with D uncertain. CDR1 is SGHVS and CDR2 is FQNEAQ in the germline V gene. V was trimmed by 3 bases and J by 2 bases, leaving 4 bases between them. The CDR3 extends over 13 amino acids. In nucleotides, the CDR3 is TGTGCCAGCAGCTTCCCCACTAATGAAAAACTGTTTTTT. Amino acids: CASSFPTNEKLFF. The entire variable domain, with the rest obtained from reference TRBV7-8 and TRBJ1-4, is as follows: GAGVSQSPRYKVAKRGQDVALRCDPISGHVSLFWYQQALGQGPEFLTYFQNEAQLDKSGLPSDRFFAERPEGSVSTLKIQRTQQEDSAVYLCASSFPTNEKLFFGSGTQLSVL.

This chain joins TRBV6-6 and TRBJ2-3, with D hard to call. The CDR3 contains 15 residues. The germline CDR1 and CDR2 sequences are MNHNY and SVGAGI (reference sequence). Trimming stripped 4 bases from V and 0 bases from J, with 11 bases between. The CDR3 reads CASSLVLTSTDTQYF. The CDR3 nucleotides read TGTGCCAGCAGTTTGGTCCTAACTAGCACAGATACGCAGTATTTT.

This chain joins TRBV19 and TRBJ2-7; TRBD1 agrees at 8 bases. J was trimmed by 0 bases and V by 6 bases; bases with no gene match: 7. Germline CDR1 reads LNHDA; CDR2 reads SQIVND (reference sequence). The CDR3 has 15 residues. This chain's CDR3 is CASSPGQAISYEQYF. CDR3 in DNA: TGTGCCAGTAGCCCGGGACAGGCAATCTCCTACGAGCAGTACTTC.

The chain carries TRBV7-6 and TRBJ2-6; D unresolved. This CDR3 has 14 residues. Trimming took 2 bases from V and 2 from J, leaving 4 bases between them. Germline V CDR1 and CDR2: SGHVS, FNYEAQ. The CDR3 sequence is CASSLMAGANVLTF. The CDR3 DNA is TGTGCCAGCAGCTTAATGGCTGGGGCCAACGTCCTGACTTTC.

The V gene is TRBV6-5, the J gene TRBJ2-2; weak D call: TRBD2 (6 bases). This CDR3 comprises 15 residues. Germline V lookup: CDR1 MNHEY, CDR2 SVGAGI. V was pared by 1 base and J by 4 bases, with 10 bases between. The CDR3 DNA follows: TGTGCCAGCAGTTACTTACCACTAGCCACCGGGGAGCTGTTTTTT. Encoded protein: CASSYLPLATGELFF.

The V call is TRBV10-1, the J call TRBJ2-1; D is possibly TRBD1 or TRBD2 (5 bases each). V was cut by 8 bases and J by 10 bases, with 15 bases left in between. Germline V gene data show CDR1 as WNHNN and CDR2 as SYGVQD (reference sequence). CDR3 length: 12 amino acids. The CDR3 region is CASGPPGTEQFF. The CDR3 bases are TGCGCCAGCGGTCCCCCCGGGACGGAGCAGTTCTTC.

This clone occurred once. At one boundary the junction diverges from the germline segment, which might be a read error. The V gene is TRBV7-9, the J gene TRBJ2-3, with unresolved D. This CDR3 has 12 residues. Germline CDR1 is SEHNR and CDR2 is FQNEAQ (reference sequence). For the CDR3, the DNA is TGTGCCAGCGGCTTATCTCCAGATACGCAGTATTTT. Its translation: CASGLSPDTQYF.

The V and J genes are TRBV27 and TRBJ1-2; D remains unclear. Trimming removed 8 bases at V and 6 bases at J, with 13 bases between. This CDR3 has 12 amino acids. The germline V gene has CDR1 MNHEY and CDR2 SMNVEV (reference sequence). CDR3 coding DNA: TGTGCCAGCCGTTCCCTTGGGCATGGCTACACCTTC. It codes for CASRSLGHGYTF.

This clone was picked up a small number of times. The V call is TRBV30, the J call TRBJ1-2; TRBD1 is a possible D gene (5 bases). CDR3 size: 13 residues. The V end was cut by 4 bases, the J end by 4 bases, with 13 bases between. Germline loops: CDR1 GTSNPN, CDR2 SVGIG (reference sequence). CDR3 sequence (DNA): TGTGCCTGGAATCTTGGGGGATTCTATGGCTACACCTTC. As protein: CAWNLGGFYGYTF.

The chain couples TRBV15 to TRBJ2-7; 7 bases align to TRBD1. Germline CDR1 and CDR2: LNHNV and YYDKDF (reference sequence). V lost 0 bases, J lost 1 base, and 3 bases stayed unmatched. The CDR3 is 15 amino acids. As DNA, the CDR3 is TGTGCCACCAGCAGAGAGGCGACAGGGTCCTACGAGCAGTACTTC. Protein sequence: CATSREATGSYEQYF.

This clone came up once. This chain joins TRBV5-6 and TRBJ1-2, with 9 bases that match TRBD1. Trimming took 4 bases from V and 1 from J; bases not matched to a gene: 8. CDR1 is SGHDT and CDR2 is YYEEEE in the germline V gene. The CDR3 sequence is 16 residues long. The CDR3 loop reads CASSPGTGPINYGYTF. The CDR3 DNA is TGTGCCAGCAGCCCTGGGACAGGGCCAATTAACTATGGCTACACCTTC.

The J gene is TRBJ2-3, the V gene TRBV9; 8 positions agree with TRBD1. The CDR3 length is 16 residues. The J segment lost 0 bases and the V segment lost 1 base, leaving 4 bases of the junction unmatched. Germline CDR1 is SGDLS and CDR2 is YYNGEE. For the CDR3, the DNA is TGTGCCAGCAGCGTACAGGGGGCGTTAAGCACAGATACGCAGTATTTT. As protein: CASSVQGALSTDTQYF.

This sequence joins TRBV6-6 and TRBJ1-2; TRBD1 is a possible D gene (5 bases). V lost 4 bases and J lost 8, with 14 bases in between. This CDR3 comprises 13 residues. From germline, CDR1 is MNHNY and CDR2 SVGAGI (reference sequence). Written as DNA, the CDR3 is TGTGCCAGCAGTTGGGGAGAGGGGAGAGGCTACACCTTC. Translating it yields CASSWGEGRGYTF.

The J gene is TRBJ2-5, the V gene TRBV5-4, with 7 nucleotides matching TRBD2. Looked up from germline, CDR1 is SGHNT and CDR2 is YYREEE (reference sequence). The CDR3 length is 15 residues. J was trimmed by 5 bases and V by 1 base; bases with no gene match: 8. CDR3 sequence: CASSLFVGGMETQYF. The CDR3 DNA reads as TGTGCCAGCAGCTTGTTCGTGGGGGGGATGGAGACCCAGTACTTC. Full variable domain (missing parts from reference TRBV5-4 and TRBJ2-5): ETGVTQSPTHLIKTRGQQVTLRCSSQSGHNTVSWYQQALGQGPQFIFQYYREEENGRGNFPPRFSGLQFPNYSSELNVNALELDDSALYLCASSLFVGGMETQYFGPGTRLLVL.